These T cell receptor beta chains were read from a single sample in a study of blood T cell repertoires in COVID-19. TCRdb keeps only in-frame clones here, not all; method: immunoSEQ multiplex PCR. The data contain some 130,000 clones, more than 90% of them singletons. Sequencing used peripheral blood. The receptor source for this set is a man between 60 and 75 years old with COVID-19, enrolled during active disease. Each CDR3 is given with its conserved first and last residue. The order of the fields is CDR3 DNA, CDR3 protein, clone size, J gene, D gene, V gene. D genes are given only for firm matches. Size is stated for part of the rows, as once, few or many counts, or as a class when the clone is expanded.

TGTGCCAGCAGCGTAGGGGCTGGGGCAGTGCAAGAGACCCAGTACTTC | CASSVGAGAVQETQYF | once | TRBJ2-5 | . | TRBV9
TGTGCCAGCAGCCCAATGTTTGGCAATCAGCCCCAGCATTTT | CASSPMFGNQPQHF | . | TRBJ1-5 | . | TRBV7-9
TGTGCCAGCAGTTACAGAGCGGACAGCTCCTACAATGAGCAGTTCTTC | CASSYRADSSYNEQFF | . | TRBJ2-1 | . | TRBV6-5
TGTGCCAGTAGTATTCTAAATAGAAATGAGCAGTTCTTC | CASSILNRNEQFF | . | TRBJ2-1 | . | TRBV19
TGCAGTGCTAGTGCGATGAGGGGGACAGATACGCAGTATTTT | CSASAMRGTDTQYF | . | TRBJ2-3 | . | TRBV20-1
TGCAGTGCTAGTTTCGGCGGGAGGACCTCCTACGAGCAGTACTTC | CSASFGGRTSYEQYF | . | TRBJ2-7 | TRBD2 | TRBV20-1
TGCGCCAGCAGCCAAGATCCGGAGGGTGGGAATGAGCAGTTCTTC | CASSQDPEGGNEQFF | . | TRBJ2-1 | . | TRBV4-3
TGTGCCAGCAGTCCACAGGGGAATGGCTACACCTTC | CASSPQGNGYTF | . | TRBJ1-2 | TRBD1 | TRBV6-5
TGTGCCAGCAGCTCACCGAATAGCGATACGCAGTATTTT | CASSSPNSDTQYF | once | TRBJ2-3 | . | TRBV7-2
TGCAGCGTTGACAGGCTAGCGAGTGGCAATGAGCAGTTCTTC | CSVDRLASGNEQFF | . | TRBJ2-1 | . | TRBV29-1
TGTGCCAGCAGCTTCGGACAGGGTAGGACTGAAGCTTTCTTT | CASSFGQGRTEAFF | once | TRBJ1-1 | TRBD1 | TRBV2
TGTGCCAGCAGCTTAAGCGGGAGGTCCTACAATGAGCAGTTCTTC | CASSLSGRSYNEQFF | . | TRBJ2-1 | TRBD2 | TRBV7-9
TGTGCCAGCAGCCTTACAGGGGGCGGGGAGCTGTTTTTT | CASSLTGGGELFF | . | TRBJ2-2 | TRBD1 | TRBV6-5
TGTGCCAGCAGTCCCGACGGGGATGTAGGCACTGAAGCTTTCTTT | CASSPDGDVGTEAFF | . | TRBJ1-1 | . | TRBV28
TGCGCCAGCAGCCAAGATGGCCGGGAGTACTCCTACAATGAGCAGTTCTTC | CASSQDGREYSYNEQFF | . | TRBJ2-1 | . | TRBV4-3
TGCAGCGTTGCGGGACAGGGAGATGAAAAACTGTTTTTT | CSVAGQGDEKLFF | . | TRBJ1-4 | TRBD1 | TRBV29-1
TGTGCCAGCTCACCTCTCACCGCCAGTACGGAGCAGTACTTC | CASSPLTASTEQYF | . | TRBJ2-7 | . | TRBV18
TGTGCCAGCAGTCAGACAGGGTACCAGCCCCAGCATTTT | CASSQTGYQPQHF | . | TRBJ1-5 | TRBD1 | TRBV27
TGTGCCAGTAGTATCGAGGGAGGGGGAAACTATGGCTACACCTTC | CASSIEGGGNYGYTF | . | TRBJ1-2 | . | TRBV19
TGTGCCAGCAGTTCTACAGGGTTAAACACTGAAGCTTTCTTT | CASSSTGLNTEAFF | . | TRBJ1-1 | . | TRBV28
TGTGCCAGCAGCGTGGTTCAGGATTCCTACGAGCAGTACTTC | CASSVVQDSYEQYF | . | TRBJ2-7 | . | TRBV9
TGTGCCAGCAGCCGCGGGACCGCGAACACTGAAGCTTTCTTT | CASSRGTANTEAFF | . | TRBJ1-1 | . | TRBV28
TGTGCTAGTGGTTTAGACGGAGGGACCCAGTACTTC | CASGLDGGTQYF | . | TRBJ2-5 | . | TRBV12-5
TGCGCCAGCAGCTTGGCGGTTGCAACCGGGGAGCTGTTTTTT | CASSLAVATGELFF | once | TRBJ2-2 | . | TRBV5-1
TGTGCCAGCAGCCCCCAGGGATGGGGTTCACCCCTCCACTTT | CASSPQGWGSPLHF | . | TRBJ1-6 | . | TRBV7-3
TGTGCCAGACTTTTTCGGGGTCCCCACGAGCAGTACTTC | CARLFRGPHEQYF | . | TRBJ2-7 | . | TRBV5-4
TGTGCCAGCAGCCGAGGACTAGCGGGAACGGGGGGGGAGCTGTTTTTT | CASSRGLAGTGGELFF | . | TRBJ2-2 | TRBD2 | TRBV7-7
TGTGCCAGCCCCGGGACAGGGGGCTACTATGGCTACACCTTC | CASPGTGGYYGYTF | . | TRBJ1-2 | . | TRBV21-1
TGTGCCTGGAGTGTACGGGGGGCAGGAACCTACTATGGCTACACCTTC | CAWSVRGAGTYYGYTF | few | TRBJ1-2 | . | TRBV30
TGTGCCAGCAGCCAGACTAGCGGGAGACTTGATGAGCAGTTCTTC | CASSQTSGRLDEQFF | . | TRBJ2-1 | TRBD2 | TRBV14
TGCGCCAGCAGCCAAGACCTAGGACAGGGAGAGGCACCCCTCCACTTT | CASSQDLGQGEAPLHF | . | TRBJ1-6 | TRBD1 | TRBV4-3
TGCGCCAGCAGCCAGACAGGGGGCGAAAACATTCAGTACTTC | CASSQTGGENIQYF | . | TRBJ2-4 | TRBD1 | TRBV4-1
TGTGCCAGCAGTTTATCGCCCGGGACAGGCTATAATTCACCCCTCCACTTT | CASSLSPGTGYNSPLHF | . | TRBJ1-6 | TRBD1 | TRBV27
TGTGCCAGCACCGGGACAGGGGTTACTGAAGCTTTCTTT | CASTGTGVTEAFF | . | TRBJ1-1 | TRBD1 | TRBV6-6
TGTGCCAGCAGCCAAGACTCGGTTAGTTATTATGAGCAGTTCTTC | CASSQDSVSYYEQFF | few | TRBJ2-1 | . | TRBV14
TGTGCCAGCAGCCCCGACACCGGGGAGCTGTTTTTT | CASSPDTGELFF | . | TRBJ2-2 | . | TRBV7-3
TGTGCCAGCAGTGAGAAAGCGGGAGGGCTGGACATTCAGTACTTC | CASSEKAGGLDIQYF | . | TRBJ2-4 | TRBD2 | TRBV2
TGTGCCAGCAGCTCCTACAGGGGTCGGGAAGCTTTCTTT | CASSSYRGREAFF | . | TRBJ1-1 | TRBD1 | TRBV7-6
TGCAGCGTTGAAGGGGGCCGTCGGCAAGAGACCCAGTACTTC | CSVEGGRRQETQYF | . | TRBJ2-5 | . | TRBV29-1
TGCAGCGTTCTCCTCTTGGAAGCTTTCTTT | CSVLLLEAFF | . | TRBJ1-1 | . | TRBV29-1
TGTGCCAGCATCGAGGGGGCTAGCTCTGGAAACACCATATATTTT | CASIEGASSGNTIYF | . | TRBJ1-3 | TRBD1 | TRBV28
TGTGCCAGCAGACTGGTTGATGAGCAGTTCTTC | CASRLVDEQFF | . | TRBJ2-1 | . | TRBV6-5
TGTGCCAGCAGCGTAGTGCAGGGCGCCCTTTCCGAGCAGTACTTC | CASSVVQGALSEQYF | . | TRBJ2-7 | . | TRBV9
TGTGCCAGCAGCCTACCAACGGCGTCTAGTGGTGAGACCCAGTACTTC | CASSLPTASSGETQYF | once | TRBJ2-5 | . | TRBV3-1/TRBV3-2
TGTGCCAGCAGCTCGTTCGGGGGAACCTACAATGAGCAGTTCTTC | CASSSFGGTYNEQFF | . | TRBJ2-1 | . | TRBV7-9
TGTGCCAGTAGTAATGTCGCCCGGGGCTCTGGAAACACCATATATTTT | CASSNVARGSGNTIYF | few | TRBJ1-3 | . | TRBV19
TGTGCCAGCAGCGTAACTACAGGGGGCAGAAATGAAAAACTGTTTTTT | CASSVTTGGRNEKLFF | . | TRBJ1-4 | TRBD1 | TRBV5-6
TGTGCCAGCAGAGCGGACCCCACTTTTAATTCCGAGCAGTACTTC | CASRADPTFNSEQYF | . | TRBJ2-7 | . | TRBV2
TGTGCCAGTAGTCCCAGACAGGCTCAAGACACCATATATTTT | CASSPRQAQDTIYF | . | TRBJ1-3 | . | TRBV19
TGCGCCAGCAGCCGGCCCAACAGGGGAGGTACCGGGGAGCTGTTTTTT | CASSRPNRGGTGELFF | . | TRBJ2-2 | . | TRBV5-1
TGTGCCAGCAGTATTGACAGGGGTGGGGCCGGGGAGCTGTTTTTT | CASSIDRGGAGELFF | . | TRBJ2-2 | TRBD1 | TRBV6-5
TGTGCCATCAGTGGAGCAGCTGGAGGGAATGAGCAGTTCTTC | CAISGAAGGNEQFF | . | TRBJ2-1 | . | TRBV10-3
TGTGCCAGCTCACCAGGGACAAGCTACGAGCAGTACTTC | CASSPGTSYEQYF | . | TRBJ2-7 | . | TRBV18
TGCGCCAGCAGCCAAGAAGTTCACGCGAACTATGGCTACACCTTC | CASSQEVHANYGYTF | . | TRBJ1-2 | . | TRBV4-1
TGTGCCAGCAGCCAGGACAGGGAGTTTGGAAACACCATATATTTT | CASSQDREFGNTIYF | . | TRBJ1-3 | TRBD1 | TRBV3-1/TRBV3-2
TGTGCCAGCAGTGACAGGTTAGCTAACTATGGCTACACCTTC | CASSDRLANYGYTF | . | TRBJ1-2 | . | TRBV27
TGTGCCAGCAGCCCTGTCACAGATACGCAGTATTTT | CASSPVTDTQYF | . | TRBJ2-3 | . | TRBV7-2
TGTGCCAGCAGTTATGGGACTAGCGGCCATTCAGGGCAGTACTTC | CASSYGTSGHSGQYF | . | TRBJ2-7 | TRBD2 | TRBV6-2/TRBV6-3
TGTGCCAGCAGCTTAGGAGTACTTGGAGCCTACGAGCAGTACTTC | CASSLGVLGAYEQYF | . | TRBJ2-7 | . | TRBV7-3